This T cell receptor beta chain was documented in a study of T cell repertoires in cytomegalovirus infection. For the study at large: Newly reported HLA-C-restricted and thoroughly characterized HLA-B-restricted CMV epitopes were employed. It was the public TCR beta signatures that indicated both CMV infection and matching HLA type.

From the reads, TCRdb called clonotypes with MiXCR, one entry per CDR3 protein. Here the sample spans roughly 51,000 distinct CDR3 sequences, more than 15% being singletons. Findings of the study overall: Ex vivo, HLA-C-restricted CMV-specific TCR beta clonotypes prevailed over the rest of the response.

The V end lost 1 base, the J end lost 1 base, and 15 bases lay between the germline ends. The CDR3 runs 17 residues. CDR1 SGHVS and CDR2 FNYEAQ come from the germline V gene. This clonotype was counted between two and nine times. Its matching antigen is unknown. The specimen was CD8+ T cells from cultured PBMCs, collected from culture after CMV antigen stimulation. The clonotype originates from a human donor in good health (CMV status not recorded). Some clones in this sample may be carry-over from other donors' samples. The V call is TRBV7-6, the J call TRBJ2-3, with D possibly being TRBD1 (6 bases). The CDR3 spells CASSLGTAIRRTDTQYF. Here the CDR3 DNA reads TGTGCCAGCAGCTTAGGGACAGCAATAAGGCGCACAGATACGCAGTATTTT.